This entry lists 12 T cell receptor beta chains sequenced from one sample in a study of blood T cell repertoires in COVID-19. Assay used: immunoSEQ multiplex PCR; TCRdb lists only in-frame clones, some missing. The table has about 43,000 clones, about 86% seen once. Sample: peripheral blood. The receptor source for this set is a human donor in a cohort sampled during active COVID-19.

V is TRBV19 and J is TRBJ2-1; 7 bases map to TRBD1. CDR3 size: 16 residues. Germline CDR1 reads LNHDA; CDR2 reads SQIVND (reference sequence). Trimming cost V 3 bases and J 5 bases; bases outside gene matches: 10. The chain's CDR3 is CASSIATGALDNEQFF. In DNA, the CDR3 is TGTGCCAGTAGTATTGCTACAGGGGCACTAGACAATGAGCAGTTCTTC.

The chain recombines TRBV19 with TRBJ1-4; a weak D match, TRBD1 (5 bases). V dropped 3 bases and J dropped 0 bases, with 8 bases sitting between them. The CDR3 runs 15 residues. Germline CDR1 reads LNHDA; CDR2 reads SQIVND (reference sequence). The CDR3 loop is CASSIWGATNEKLFF. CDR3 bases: TGTGCCAGTAGTATTTGGGGGGCAACTAATGAAAAACTGTTTTTT.

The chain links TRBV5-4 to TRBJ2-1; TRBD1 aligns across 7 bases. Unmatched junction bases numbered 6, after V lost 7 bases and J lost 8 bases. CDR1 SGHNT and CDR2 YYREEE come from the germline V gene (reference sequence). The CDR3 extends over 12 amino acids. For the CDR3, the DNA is TGTGCCAGCGGGACAGCTTTGCATGAGCAGTTCTTC. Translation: CASGTALHEQFF.

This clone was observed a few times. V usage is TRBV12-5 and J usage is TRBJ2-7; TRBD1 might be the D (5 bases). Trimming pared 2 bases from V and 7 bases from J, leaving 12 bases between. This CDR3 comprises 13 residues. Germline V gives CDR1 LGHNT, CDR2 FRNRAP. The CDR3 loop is CASGLTIDREQYF. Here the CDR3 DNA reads TGTGCTAGTGGTTTGACCATCGACAGAGAGCAGTACTTC. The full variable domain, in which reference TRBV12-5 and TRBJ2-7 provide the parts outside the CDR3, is DARVTQTPRHKVTEMGQEVTMRCQPILGHNTVFWYRQTMMQGLELLAYFRNRAPLDDSGMPKDRFSAEMPDATLATLKIQPSEPRDSAVYFCASGLTIDREQYFGPGTRLTVT.

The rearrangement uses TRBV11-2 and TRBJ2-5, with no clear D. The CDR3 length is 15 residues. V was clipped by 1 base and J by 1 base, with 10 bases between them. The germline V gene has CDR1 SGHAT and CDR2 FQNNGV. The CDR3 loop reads CASSLARTAQETQYF. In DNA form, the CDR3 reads TGTGCCAGCAGCTTAGCCCGAACAGCCCAAGAGACCCAGTACTTC.

The CDR3 is CASSLNPGAYSPLHF. The CDR3 nucleotides read TGTGCCAGCAGCTTAAATCCCGGTGCCTATTCACCCCTCCACTTT. The V and J genes are TRBV7-3 and TRBJ1-6; D is unresolved. CDR1 is SGHTA and CDR2 is FQGTGA in the germline V gene. V lost 1 base, J lost 8 bases, and 12 bases lay in between. The CDR3 length is 15 residues.

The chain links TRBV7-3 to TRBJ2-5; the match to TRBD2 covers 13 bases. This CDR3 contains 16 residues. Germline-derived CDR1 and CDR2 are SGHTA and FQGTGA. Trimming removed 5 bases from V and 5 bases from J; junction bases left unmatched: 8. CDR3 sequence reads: CASSPTSGGSRETQYF. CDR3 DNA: TGTGCCAGCAGCCCGACTAGCGGGGGGTCCCGGGAGACCCAGTACTTC.

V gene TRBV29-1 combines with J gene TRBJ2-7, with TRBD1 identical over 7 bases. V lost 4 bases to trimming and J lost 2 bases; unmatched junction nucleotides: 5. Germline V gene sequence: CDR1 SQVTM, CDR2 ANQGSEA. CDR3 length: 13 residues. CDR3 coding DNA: TGCAGCGTTGGACAGGGTACTACCTACGAGCAGTACTTC. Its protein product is CSVGQGTTYEQYF.

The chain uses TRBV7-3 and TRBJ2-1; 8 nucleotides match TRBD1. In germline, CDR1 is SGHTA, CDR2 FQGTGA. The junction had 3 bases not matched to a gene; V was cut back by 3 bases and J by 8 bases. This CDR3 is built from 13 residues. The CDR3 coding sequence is TGTGCCAGCAGCTTCATGACAGGGGATGAGCAGTTCTTC. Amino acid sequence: CASSFMTGDEQFF.

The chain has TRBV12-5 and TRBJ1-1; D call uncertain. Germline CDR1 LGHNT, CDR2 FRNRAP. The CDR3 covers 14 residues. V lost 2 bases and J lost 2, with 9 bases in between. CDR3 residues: CASGLKTPNTEAFF. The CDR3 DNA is TGTGCTAGTGGTTTGAAGACACCTAACACTGAAGCTTTCTTT.

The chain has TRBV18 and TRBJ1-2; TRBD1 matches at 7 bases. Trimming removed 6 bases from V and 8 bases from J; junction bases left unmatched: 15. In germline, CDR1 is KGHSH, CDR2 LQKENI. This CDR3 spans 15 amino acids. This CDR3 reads CASSLDRDSSSGYTF. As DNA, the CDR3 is TGTGCCAGCTCCCTTGACCGGGACAGCTCCAGCGGCTACACCTTC.

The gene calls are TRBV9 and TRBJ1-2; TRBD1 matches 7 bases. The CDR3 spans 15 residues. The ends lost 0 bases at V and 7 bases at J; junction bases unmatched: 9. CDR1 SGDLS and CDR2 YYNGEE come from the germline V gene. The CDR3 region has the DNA TGTGCCAGCAGCGTAGGGAGAGGGGGCAGTGGTGGCTACACCTTC. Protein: CASSVGRGGSGGYTF.